These T cell receptor beta chains were read from a single sample in a study of blood T cell repertoires in COVID-19. The method was immunoSEQ multiplex PCR; TCRdb's version includes in-frame clones alone and lacks a portion of them. The sample gives some 38,000 clones, just under 75% of which show up once; about 10% is in the top ten. The sample was peripheral blood. Receptors were obtained from a man between 65 and 85 years old with COVID-19, enrolled during active disease. Both conserved end residues are part of each CDR3. A D gene is named only where the DNA matches it firmly. Clone size is stated in some rows and not others, as once, few, many or a class when expanded.

>TRBJ1-1|TRBV7-9|NA|NA
TGTGCCAGCAGCTTGGATTGGGCAGCCAATGAAGCTTTCTTT
CASSLDWAANEAFF
>TRBJ1-2|TRBV28|TRBD1|NA
TGTGCCAGCAGTCCCCTCCGGGACAGGGGGCGCGACGGCTACACCTTC
CASSPLRDRGRDGYTF
>TRBJ1-5|TRBV19|NA|NA
TGTGCCAGTAGTATGGCACAGGGTAATCAGCCCCAGCATTTT
CASSMAQGNQPQHF
>TRBJ1-3|TRBV27|NA|NA
TGTGCCAGCGGGGGGAACTCTGGAAACACCATATATTTT
CASGGNSGNTIYF
>TRBJ2-3|TRBV28|NA|few
TGTGCCAGCAGTTCCCCGCATGCGAGAGGCGATACGCAGTATTTT
CASSSPHARGDTQYF
>TRBJ1-5|TRBV6-5|NA|NA
TGTGCCAGCAGTTACTCTAGGGGCAAGGAGCCCCAGCATTTT
CASSYSRGKEPQHF
>TRBJ2-1|TRBV9|NA|NA
TGTGCCAGCACCCAGGGGCGGGGGAGCTCCTACAATGAGCAGTTCTTC
CASTQGRGSSYNEQFF
>TRBJ1-2|TRBV20-1|NA|NA
TGCAGTGCTCTTTCGAACTATGGCTACACCTTC
CSALSNYGYTF
>TRBJ1-5|TRBV16|TRBD1|once
TGTGCCAGCAGCTTACAGGGGGTAAATCAGCCCCAGCATTTT
CASSLQGVNQPQHF
>TRBJ2-7|TRBV7-9|NA|few
TGTGCCAGCAGCTTTTCTAGCGCCTCCTACGAGCAGTACTTC
CASSFSSASYEQYF
>TRBJ1-1|TRBV6-5|NA|once
TGTGCCAGCAGTTACTGGGGGGGCGGCGCTGAAGCTTTCTTT
CASSYWGGGAEAFF
>TRBJ1-5|TRBV29-1|NA|NA
TGCAGCGTTCCCGGTGGGCCGGGGGGCAATCAGCCCCAGCATTTT
CSVPGGPGGNQPQHF
>TRBJ2-7|TRBV6-4|NA|few
TGTGCCAGCAGTGACTCTTGGGCGGGGGAGCAGTACTTC
CASSDSWAGEQYF
>TRBJ1-5|TRBV6-2/TRBV6-3|NA|NA
TGTGCCAGCAGTTACTCGACGGAGTGCCTGCATTTT
CASSYSTECLHF
>TRBJ2-1|TRBV9|NA|NA
TGTGCCAGCAGCGTAGTCCTACGCGTAGTCAATGAGCAGTTCTTC
CASSVVLRVVNEQFF
>TRBJ2-3|TRBV10-3|NA|NA
TGTGCCATCAGTGATAGGACGGGGAGGGATACGCAGTATTTT
CAISDRTGRDTQYF
>TRBJ1-2|TRBV5-5|NA|NA
TGTGCCAGCGTTGGGGAGTCACTCCGGAGAGCTAACTATGGCTACACCTTC
CASVGESLRRANYGYTF
>TRBJ2-1|TRBV7-3|NA|NA
TGTGCCAGCAGCTTAACACCCCCAGGGGAGCAGTTCTTC
CASSLTPPGEQFF
>TRBJ1-1|TRBV7-9|NA|NA
TGTGCCAGCAGCATTACAGGGTGGAAGACTGAAGCTTTCTTT
CASSITGWKTEAFF
>TRBJ1-2|TRBV29-1|NA|NA
TGCAGCGTTGAAGATAGCTCCTATGGCTACACCTTC
CSVEDSSYGYTF
>TRBJ2-2|TRBV19|NA|NA
TGTGCCAGTAACCTAGGTCATTCGAACACCGGGGAGCTGTTTTTT
CASNLGHSNTGELFF
>TRBJ2-1|TRBV10-3|NA|many
TGTGCCATCAGTGAGTCTGTACGGGTTGCTGATGAGCAGTTCTTC
CAISESVRVADEQFF
>TRBJ2-7|TRBV7-9|TRBD1|NA
TGTGCCAGCAGCGTGGGACAGTCGCCCCCCTACGAGCAGTACTTC
CASSVGQSPPYEQYF